Shown below are 31 T cell receptor beta chains from a single sample sequenced in a study of OX40 agonist ivuxolimab in advanced cancers. The protocol was immunoSEQ multiplex PCR, while the TCRdb copy is restricted to in-frame clones and leaves out a portion. Found here are about 46,000 clones, more than 70% of them singletons; the top ten hold approximately 12%. The sample in question was CD4+ or CD8+ T cells sorted from blood, obtained in a trial of the OX40 agonist ivuxolimab. The receptor set was obtained from an adult with an advanced solid tumor such as melanoma, head and neck, liver or kidney cancer.

The chain is built from TRBV2 and TRBJ2-7; D gene unclear. CDR1 and CDR2 (germline): SNHLY, FYNNEI. The CDR3 sequence is 11 residues long. Trimming left V 9 bases short and J 3 bases short, with 9 bases between. CDR3 sequence: CARERLYEQYF. As DNA, the CDR3 is TGTGCCAGAGAACGGCTCTACGAGCAGTACTTC. Variable domain in full (rest from reference TRBV2 and TRBJ2-7): EPEVTQTPSHQVTQMGQEVILRCVPISNHLYFYWYRQILGQKVEFLVSFYNNEISEKSEIFDDQFSVERPDGSNFTLKIRSTKLEDSAMYFCARERLYEQYFGPGTRLTVT.

This clone was counted a few times. One junction end does not reproduce the germline sequence, and a read error may be involved. Other DNA sequences within the sample encode an identical CDR3. The J gene is TRBJ1-2, the V gene TRBV5-4; D is ambiguous. This CDR3 contains 15 residues. Germline lookup yields CDR1 SGHNT and CDR2 YYREEE (reference sequence). The CDR3 here is CASSQPRLRFWGYTF. Written as DNA, the CDR3 is TGCGCCAGCAGCCAACCCAGGCTTAGATTCTGGGGCTACACCTTC.

This sequence joins TRBV9 and TRBJ2-2; 12 bases map to TRBD2. Germline CDR1 reads SGDLS; CDR2 reads YYNGEE. The CDR3 is 19 amino acids. The trim removed 0 bases at V and 5 bases at J, leaving 11 bases unmatched. The CDR3 coding sequence is TGTGCCAGCAGCGTAGTACCCTCCTCTAGCGGGGGGGCAACCGGGGAGCTGTTTTTT. Translated: CASSVVPSSSGGATGELFF.

Only one count was recorded for this clone. V and J are TRBV4-3 and TRBJ1-4, with D perhaps TRBD1 (5 bases). Trimming removed 1 base from V and 1 base from J, with 25 bases in between. This CDR3 contains 21 residues. Germline V gene data show CDR1 as LGHNA and CDR2 as YSLEER. In nucleotides, the CDR3 is TGCGCCAGCAGCCAAGGACGGATGGCAGGGTTCGAAGAAGGAACTAATGAAAAACTGTTTTTT. Translation: CASSQGRMAGFEEGTNEKLFF.

This clone was counted only a few times. The gene calls are TRBV6-1 and TRBJ2-1, with D perhaps matching TRBD1 (6 bases). The CDR3 runs 12 residues. The germline gives CDR1 MNHNS, CDR2 SASEGT. The DNA for the CDR3 is TGTGCGACCGAAAAACAGGGATATGAGCAGTTCTTC. This translates into CATEKQGYEQFF.

This rearrangement joins TRBV27 to TRBJ1-5; unclear D gene. The CDR3 has 13 residues. V was trimmed by 3 bases and J by 3 bases, leaving 6 bases between them. Germline V gene sequence: CDR1 MNHEY, CDR2 SMNVEV (reference sequence). CDR3 DNA: TGTGCCAGCAGTTTGAGCTTCAATCAGCCCCAGCATTTT. Translated: CASSLSFNQPQHF.

This chain uses TRBV19 with TRBJ2-1; possible D gene TRBD2, 7 bases. V was shortened by 7 bases and J by 4 bases, with 14 bases between the two germline ends. Germline CDR1 reads LNHDA; CDR2 reads SQIVND (reference sequence). This CDR3 has 14 amino acids. The CDR3 loop is CASMDGGRYNEQFF. The CDR3 nucleotides read TGTGCCAGTATGGACGGGGGGCGTTACAATGAGCAGTTCTTC.

This chain connects TRBV11-2 to TRBJ2-1; no definite D call. The germline gives CDR1 SGHAT, CDR2 FQNNGV. V lost 8 bases and J lost 8, with 19 bases in between. This CDR3 spans 14 amino acids. Written as DNA, the CDR3 is TGTGCCAGCCCTAGGCTAGATGGTTTGGATGAGCAGTTCTTC. Its protein is CASPRLDGLDEQFF.

This clone has a handful of counts. The chain links TRBV11-2 to TRBJ2-1; the match to TRBD2 covers 7 bases. With 2 bases clipped from V and 7 bases from J, the junction kept 5 bases outside the gene matches. From germline, CDR1 is SGHAT and CDR2 FQNNGV. CDR3 length equals 14 residues. CDR3 in DNA: TGTGCCAGCAGCTTAAGCGGGACCCGGAATGAGCAGTTCTTC. Amino acid sequence: CASSLSGTRNEQFF. The full variable domain, rest sourced from reference TRBV11-2 and TRBJ2-1, is EAGVAQSPRYKIIEKRQSVAFWCNPISGHATLYWYQQILGQGPKLLIQFQNNGVVDDSQLPKDRFSAERLKGVDSTLKIQPAKLEDSAVYLCASSLSGTRNEQFFGPGTRLTVL.

This chain joins TRBV9 and TRBJ1-4, with 9 bases that match TRBD1. V dropped 4 bases and J dropped 0; count of bases not matched to a gene: 4. There are 16 residues in the CDR3. Germline assignment: CDR1 SGDLS and CDR2 YYNGEE. For the CDR3, the DNA is TGTGCCAGCAGCCTGGGACAGGGAGCAACTAATGAAAAACTGTTTTTT. Amino acid sequence: CASSLGQGATNEKLFF.

This clone was seen only once. This chain uses TRBV9 with TRBJ2-3, with 7 bases aligning to TRBD1. There are 14 residues in the CDR3. V dropped 2 bases and J dropped 3; count of bases not matched to a gene: 3. Germline CDR1 SGDLS, CDR2 YYNGEE. The CDR3 DNA follows: TGTGCCAGCAGCGTCGACAGGGTAACAGATACGCAGTATTTT. It encodes CASSVDRVTDTQYF. Full variable domain (outside the CDR3, taken from reference TRBV9 and TRBJ2-3): DSGVTQTPKHLITATGQRVTLRCSPRSGDLSVYWYQQSLDQGLQFLIQYYNGEERAKGNILERFSAQQFPDLHSELNLSSLELGDSALYFCASSVDRVTDTQYFGPGTRLTVL.

Of note for this clone: A junction boundary mismatches the germline segment, possibly from a read error. The chain is built from TRBV7-7 and TRBJ2-7; possibly TRBD1 for D (6 bases). The CDR3 has 14 amino acids. The germline CDR1 and CDR2 sequences are SSHAT and FNYEAQ (reference sequence). Here the CDR3 reads CASSLFIQGYEQYF. The CDR3, as DNA: TGTGCTAGCAGCTTATTTATACAGGGCTACGAGCAGTACTTC.

The CDR3 DNA sequence: TGTGCCAGCAGCCCCCCCTGGGGCCCCCGCTACGAGCAGTACTTC. Translation: CASSPPWGPRYEQYF. The V call is TRBV7-9, the J call TRBJ2-7, with D maybe TRBD1 (5 bases). V lost 5 bases and J 3 bases, leaving 17 bases between the germline ends. CDR1 and CDR2 from the germline V gene are SEHNR and FQNEAQ (reference sequence). CDR3 size: 15 residues.

The V gene is TRBV6-5, the J gene TRBJ1-1; 10 bases line up with TRBD1. This CDR3 is 14 amino acids long. In germline, CDR1 is MNHEY, CDR2 SVGAGI. V dropped 3 bases and J dropped 8; count of bases not matched to a gene: 6. CDR3 residues: CASSYGQGVGEAFF. Here the CDR3 DNA reads TGTGCCAGCAGTTATGGACAGGGGGTAGGAGAAGCTTTCTTT.

By sample share, this clone is medium-sized. The chain employs TRBV10-3 and TRBJ2-7, with D unresolved. V was pared by 8 bases and J by 0 bases, with 14 bases between. The CDR3 covers 14 residues. Germline V CDR1 and CDR2: ENHRY, SYGVKD. This chain's CDR3 is CAIGEHLSSYEQYF. CDR3 coding DNA: TGTGCCATCGGGGAACACTTGAGCTCCTACGAGCAGTACTTC.

The V gene is TRBV9, the J gene TRBJ2-1; D possibly corresponds to TRBD1 (5 bases). Deletions cut 1 base from V and 8 bases from J, with 16 bases between. This CDR3 has 15 residues. Germline lookup yields CDR1 SGDLS and CDR2 YYNGEE. CDR3 amino acids: CASSVQGLFYDEQFF. CDR3 in DNA: TGTGCCAGCAGCGTACAGGGATTGTTTTACGATGAGCAGTTCTTC.

The CDR3 sequence is CASSYGQGIYNEQFF. CDR3 coding DNA: TGTGCCAGCAGTTACGGACAGGGCATTTACAATGAGCAGTTCTTC. The chain combines TRBV6-5 with TRBJ2-1, with TRBD1 matching 8 bases. Germline CDR1 and CDR2: MNHEY and SVGAGI. The CDR3 loop spans 15 amino acids. J gave up 4 bases and V 2 bases, and 4 bases lay outside the gene matches.

This chain uses TRBV4-1 with TRBJ2-3; TRBD2 matches at 13 bases. The CDR3 sequence is 17 residues long. With V trimmed by 0 bases and J by 4 bases, 4 bases remained unmatched. From germline, CDR1 is MGHRA and CDR2 YSYEKL. The CDR3, as DNA: TGCGCCAGCAGCCAAGATCGACTAGCGGGGGGATCAGATACGCAGTATTTT. Amino acids: CASSQDRLAGGSDTQYF.

This clone occurred once. The chain carries TRBV2 and TRBJ2-7, with 10 bases aligning to TRBD1. Germline V CDR1 and CDR2: SNHLY, FYNNEI. The CDR3 sequence is 13 residues long. The V segment lost 9 bases and the J segment 4 bases; nucleotides outside the gene matches: 6. The CDR3 DNA reads as TGTGCCAGTAGGGGACAGGGGCTATACGAGCAGTACTTC. Protein: CASRGQGLYEQYF. The full variable domain, completed using reference TRBV2 and TRBJ2-7, is EPEVTQTPSHQVTQMGQEVILRCVPISNHLYFYWYRQILGQKVEFLVSFYNNEISEKSEIFDDQFSVERPDGSNFTLKIRSTKLEDSAMYFCASRGQGLYEQYFGPGTRLTVT.

The chain uses TRBV13 and TRBJ1-3, with no clear D. Germline V gene sequence: CDR1 PRHDT, CDR2 FYEKMQ (reference sequence). Trimming removed 4 bases from V and 4 bases from J, with 5 bases in between. The CDR3 consists of 12 residues. In DNA, the CDR3 is TGTGCCAGCAGCTCCCAAGGAAACACCATATATTTT. This encodes CASSSQGNTIYF.

The chain is built from TRBV6-6 and TRBJ2-5; weak D call: TRBD2 (6 bases). The CDR3 covers 16 residues. Per germline, CDR1 MNHNY and CDR2 SVGAGI (reference sequence). The germline V and J ends were trimmed by 4 bases and 5 bases, with 20 bases remaining between them. CDR3 sequence (DNA): TGTGCCAGCAGTTTATTCGACGCGGGGATTCGGGAGACCCAGTACTTC. It yields the protein CASSLFDAGIRETQYF.

The rearrangement joins TRBV4-2 to TRBJ2-3; possibly TRBD1 or TRBD2 for D (6 bases each). Trimming pared 4 bases from V and 6 bases from J, leaving 20 bases between. There are 16 residues in the CDR3. CDR1 LGHNA and CDR2 YNFKEQ come from the germline V gene. The CDR3 sequence is CASSRPAWGARDTQYF. CDR3 in DNA: TGTGCCAGCAGCCGGCCCGCTTGGGGGGCAAGGGATACGCAGTATTTT.

This chain uses TRBV19 with TRBJ1-1, with 7 bases matching TRBD1. After removal of 2 bases from V and 1 base from J, the junction contained 1 base not matched to a gene. This CDR3 region has 14 residues. Germline V gene lookup returns CDR1 LNHDA and CDR2 SQIVND (reference sequence). The CDR3 region has the DNA TGTGCCAGTAGTATACGGACAGGGAACACTGAAGCTTTCTTT. This codes for CASSIRTGNTEAFF.

V is TRBV27 and J is TRBJ2-7; 8 bases are shared with TRBD1. CDR1 and CDR2 (germline): MNHEY, SMNVEV (reference sequence). The CDR3 totals 14 residues. The J segment lost 3 bases and the V segment lost 0 bases, leaving 1 base of the junction unmatched. Here the CDR3 reads CASSLSDRVYEQYF. Written as DNA, the CDR3 is TGTGCCAGCAGTTTATCGGACAGGGTCTACGAGCAGTACTTC.

CDR3 coding DNA: TGTGCCAGCAGCTCATGGGCGGAAGAACGCCAAAACTATGGCTACACCTTC. Translating gives CASSSWAEERQNYGYTF. V usage is TRBV5-6 and J usage is TRBJ1-2; D is unresolved. Trimming pared 3 bases from V and 2 bases from J, leaving 20 bases between. Per germline, CDR1 SGHDT and CDR2 YYEEEE. This CDR3 is built from 17 residues.

The CDR3 DNA follows: TGTGCCAGCAGCTTAGTATTCGTCGTAGACGATGGCTACACCTTC. Amino acid sequence: CASSLVFVVDDGYTF. This chain connects TRBV7-2 to TRBJ1-2; no definite D call. From germline, CDR1 is SGHTA and CDR2 FQGNSA. Trimming cost V 1 base and J 6 bases, with 15 bases left between them. The CDR3 is made up of 15 amino acids.

V gene TRBV30 combines with J gene TRBJ1-1; no reliable D call. Deletions cut 3 bases from V and 0 bases from J, with 14 bases between. CDR1 and CDR2 from the germline V gene are GTSNPN and SVGIG (reference sequence). The CDR3 has 15 residues. CDR3 DNA sequence: TGTGCCTGGAGCCTCAAAGTACTAATGAACACTGAAGCTTTCTTT. It specifies CAWSLKVLMNTEAFF. Based on the CDR3 plus reference TRBV30 and TRBJ1-1, the full variable domain is SQTIHQWPATLVQPVGSPLSLECTVEGTSNPNLYWYRQAAGRGLQLLFYSVGIGQISSEVPQNLSASRPQDRQFILSSKKLLLSDSGFYLCAWSLKVLMNTEAFFGQGTRLTVV.

This rearrangement joins TRBV19 to TRBJ2-1, with 7 bases fitting TRBD1. There are 16 residues in the CDR3. Germline CDR1 reads LNHDA; CDR2 reads SQIVND (reference sequence). V was clipped by 1 base and J by 4 bases; unmatched bases: 7. This CDR3 is CASSIVLDRLYNEQFF. In nucleotides, the CDR3 is TGTGCCAGTAGTATAGTTTTGGACAGGTTATACAATGAGCAGTTCTTC.

This chain connects TRBV6-5 to TRBJ1-2; possible D gene TRBD1, 5 bases. The CDR3 is made up of 14 amino acids. Germline V gene data show CDR1 as MNHEY and CDR2 as SVGAGI. With 0 bases removed from V and 7 bases from J, the gap between germline ends came to 12 bases. CDR3 bases: TGTGCCAGCAGTTACTCGACCCCGAGGGGTGGCTACACCTTC. Its protein product is CASSYSTPRGGYTF.

This chain links TRBV13 with TRBJ2-7; D is possibly TRBD2 (6 bases). V lost 5 bases and J lost 0, with 11 bases in between. The CDR3 totals 14 residues. CDR1 and CDR2 (germline): PRHDT, FYEKMQ (reference sequence). The CDR3 reads CASSPYGGSYEQYF. The CDR3 DNA follows: TGTGCCAGCAGCCCCTACGGGGGCTCCTACGAGCAGTACTTC. The complete variable domain, with remaining parts taken from reference TRBV13 and TRBJ2-7, reads AAGVIQSPRHLIKEKRETATLKCYPIPRHDTVYWYQQGPGQDPQFLISFYEKMQSDKGSIPDRFSAQQFSDYHSELNMSSLELGDSALYFCASSPYGGSYEQYFGPGTRLTVT.

DNA of the CDR3: TGCGCCAGCGGTACAGGGGACTACGAGCAGTACTTC. It yields the protein CASGTGDYEQYF. The chain uses TRBV10-2 and TRBJ2-7; 7 bases match TRBD1. Germline CDR1 WSHSY, CDR2 SAAADI. This CDR3 region has 12 residues. V shed 8 bases and J 3 bases; nucleotides not matched to a gene: 4.